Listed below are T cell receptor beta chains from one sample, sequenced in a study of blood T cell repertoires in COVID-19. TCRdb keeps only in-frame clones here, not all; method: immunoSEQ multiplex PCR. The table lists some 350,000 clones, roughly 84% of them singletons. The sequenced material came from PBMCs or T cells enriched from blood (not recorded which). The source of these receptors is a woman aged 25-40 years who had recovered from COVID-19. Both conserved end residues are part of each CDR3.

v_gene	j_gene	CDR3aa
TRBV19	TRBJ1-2	CATSTGSNYGYTF
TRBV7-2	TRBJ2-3	CASSQRTSLDTQYF
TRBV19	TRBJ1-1	CASRDRGRRDTEAFF
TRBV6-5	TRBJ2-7	CASSPRDGRGEQYF
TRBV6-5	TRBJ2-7	CASRLGPGMYEQYF
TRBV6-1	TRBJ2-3	CASSEYSSGQSDTQYF
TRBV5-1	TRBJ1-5	CASSQTGGFNQPQHF
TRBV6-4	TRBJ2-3	CASSGLASTDTQYF
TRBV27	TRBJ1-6	CASSLQGASYNSPLHF
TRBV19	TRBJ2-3	CASSITAGGTYSTDTQYF
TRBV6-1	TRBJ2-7	CASSDRGKHEQYF
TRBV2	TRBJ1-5	CASSDRGLQPQHF
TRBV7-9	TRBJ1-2	CASSLGQGEGYTF
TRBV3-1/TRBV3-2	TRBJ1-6	CASSPTATNSPLHF
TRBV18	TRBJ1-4	CASSPMGQVINEKLFF
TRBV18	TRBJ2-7	CASSPRREDEQYF
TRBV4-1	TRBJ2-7	CASSQPGQGLYEQYF
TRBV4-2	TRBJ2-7	CASSQADGAAYEQYF
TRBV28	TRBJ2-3	CASSLSVPSDTQYF
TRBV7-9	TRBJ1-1	CASSFGQGGGGAFF
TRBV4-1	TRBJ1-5	CASSQGRGANQPQHF
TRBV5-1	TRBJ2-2	CASTRTGDTGELFF
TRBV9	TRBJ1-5	CASSVGGEGAQHF
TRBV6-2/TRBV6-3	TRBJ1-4	CASSPAMAGLRSENEKLFF
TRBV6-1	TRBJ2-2	CASSESRGGGTGELFF
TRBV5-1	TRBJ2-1	CASSFGDYPGDEQFF
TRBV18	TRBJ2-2	CASSPRQGGTGELFF
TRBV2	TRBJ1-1	CASSNRGATTEAFF
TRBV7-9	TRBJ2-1	CASSLTSGRADEQFF
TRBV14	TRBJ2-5	CASSSRVDETQYF
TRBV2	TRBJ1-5	CASSLFRDSNQPQHF
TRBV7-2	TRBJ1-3	CASSLLGDRPSGNTIYF
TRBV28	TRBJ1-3	CASRASGPSYSGNTIYF
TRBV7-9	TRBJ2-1	CASSLFSANEQFF
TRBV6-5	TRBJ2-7	CASSMTGYEQYF
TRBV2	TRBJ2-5	CASSENTKETQYF
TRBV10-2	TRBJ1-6	CASSAVGGQGYSPLHF
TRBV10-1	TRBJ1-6	CASRDINHSHSPLHF
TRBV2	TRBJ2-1	CASGLSSYNEQFF
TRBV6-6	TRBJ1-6	CASSPPTGPSSYNSPLHF
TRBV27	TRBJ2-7	CASSFTGAYEQYF
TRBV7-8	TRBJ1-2	CASSLGTGSGYGYTF
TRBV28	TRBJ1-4	CASSLGGTANEKLFF
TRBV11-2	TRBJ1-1	CASSLALLNTEAFF
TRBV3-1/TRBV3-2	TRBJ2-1	CASSQAGGPYNEQFF
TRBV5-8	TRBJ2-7	CASSLGVSYEQYF
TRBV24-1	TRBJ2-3	CATSDPSGSLTDTQYF
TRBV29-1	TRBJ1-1	CSVPSSDRGGFF
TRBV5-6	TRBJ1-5	CASSYGTGNQPQHF
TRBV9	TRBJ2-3	CASSVAVSGRGTDTQYF
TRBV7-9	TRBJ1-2	CASSSGGDYGYTF
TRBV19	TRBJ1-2	CASSSQGENYGYTF
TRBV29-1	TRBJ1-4	CSVLGQNEKLFF
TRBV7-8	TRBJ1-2	CASSPVRGNGYTF
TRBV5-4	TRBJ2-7	CASSATGDSYEQYF
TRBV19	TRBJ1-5	CASTLGYRGNQPQHF
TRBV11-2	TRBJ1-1	CASSLDLTATEAFF
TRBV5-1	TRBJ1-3	CASSRGDRGSGNTIYF